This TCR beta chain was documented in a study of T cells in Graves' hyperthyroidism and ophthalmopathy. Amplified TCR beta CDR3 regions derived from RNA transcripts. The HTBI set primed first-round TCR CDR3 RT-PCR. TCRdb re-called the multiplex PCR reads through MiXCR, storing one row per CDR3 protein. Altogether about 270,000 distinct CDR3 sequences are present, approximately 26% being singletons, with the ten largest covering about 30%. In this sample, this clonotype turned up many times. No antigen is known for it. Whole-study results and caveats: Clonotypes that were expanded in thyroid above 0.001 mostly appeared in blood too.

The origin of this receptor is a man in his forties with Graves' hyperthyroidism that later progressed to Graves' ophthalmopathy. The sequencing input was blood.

The CDR3 loop is CSARDGSGGPTIQYF. Written as DNA, the CDR3 is TGCAGTGCTAGAGATGGCAGTGGGGGGCCCACCATTCAGTACTTC. The rearrangement joins TRBV20-1 to TRBJ2-4, with D possibly called TRBD1 or TRBD2 (6 bases each). Germline V gives CDR1 DFQATT, CDR2 SNEGSKA (reference sequence). The CDR3 has 15 residues. The V end lost 0 bases, the J end lost 9 bases, and 18 bases lay between the germline ends.